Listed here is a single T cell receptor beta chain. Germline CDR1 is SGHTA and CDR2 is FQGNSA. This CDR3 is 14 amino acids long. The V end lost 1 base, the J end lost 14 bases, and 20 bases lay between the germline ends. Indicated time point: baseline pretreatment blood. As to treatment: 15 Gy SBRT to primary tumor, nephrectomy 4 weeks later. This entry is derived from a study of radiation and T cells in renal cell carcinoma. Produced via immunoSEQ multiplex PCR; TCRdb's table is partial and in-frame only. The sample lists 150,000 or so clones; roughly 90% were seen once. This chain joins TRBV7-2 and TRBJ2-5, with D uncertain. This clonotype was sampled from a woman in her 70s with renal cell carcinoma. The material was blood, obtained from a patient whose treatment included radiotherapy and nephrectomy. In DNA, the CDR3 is TGTGCCAGCAGCTTAGAAGGGCTAAGTCCCTTCGTCTACTTC. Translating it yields CASSLEGLSPFVYF.